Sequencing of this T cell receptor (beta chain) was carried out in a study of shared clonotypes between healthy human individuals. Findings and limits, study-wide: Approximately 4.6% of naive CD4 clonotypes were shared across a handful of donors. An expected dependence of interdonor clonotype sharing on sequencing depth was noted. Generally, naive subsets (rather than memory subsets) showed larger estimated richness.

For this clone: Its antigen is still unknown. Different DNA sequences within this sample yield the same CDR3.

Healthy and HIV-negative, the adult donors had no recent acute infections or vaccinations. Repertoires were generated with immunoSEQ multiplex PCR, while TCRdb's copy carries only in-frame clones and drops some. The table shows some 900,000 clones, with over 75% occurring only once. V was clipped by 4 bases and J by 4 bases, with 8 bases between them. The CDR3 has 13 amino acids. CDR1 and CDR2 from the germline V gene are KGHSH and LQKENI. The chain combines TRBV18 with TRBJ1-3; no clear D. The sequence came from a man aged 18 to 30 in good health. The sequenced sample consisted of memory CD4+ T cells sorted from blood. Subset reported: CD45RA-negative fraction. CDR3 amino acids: CASSQGAGNTIYF. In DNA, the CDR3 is TGTGCCAGCTCACAGGGCGCGGGAAACACCATATATTTT.